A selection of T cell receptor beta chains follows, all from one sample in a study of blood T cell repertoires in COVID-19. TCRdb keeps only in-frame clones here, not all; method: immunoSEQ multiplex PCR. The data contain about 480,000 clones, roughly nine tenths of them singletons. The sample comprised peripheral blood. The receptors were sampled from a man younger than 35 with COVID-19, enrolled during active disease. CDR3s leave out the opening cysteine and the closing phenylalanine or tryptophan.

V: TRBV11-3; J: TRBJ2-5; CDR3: ASSSPSDRRWETQY
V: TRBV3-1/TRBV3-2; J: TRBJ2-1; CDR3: ASSQGVSGLAGDRSYNEQF
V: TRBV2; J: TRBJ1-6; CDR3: ASSGDRGLSPLH
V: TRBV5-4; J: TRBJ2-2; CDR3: ASSFGGELF
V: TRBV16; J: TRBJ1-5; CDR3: ASSQWSSNQPQH
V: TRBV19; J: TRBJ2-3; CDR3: ASSIRRGISTDTQY
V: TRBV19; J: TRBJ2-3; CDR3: ASSTPGGGTDTQY
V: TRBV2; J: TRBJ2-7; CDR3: ASSDWSHSYEQY
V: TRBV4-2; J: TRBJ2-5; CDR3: ASSPTGPGYQETQY
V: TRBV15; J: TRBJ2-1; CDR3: ATSGVQGVSYNEQF
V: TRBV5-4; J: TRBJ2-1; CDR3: ASSLVTSGRGYNEQF
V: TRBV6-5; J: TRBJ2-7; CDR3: ASSYSGGRRHEQY
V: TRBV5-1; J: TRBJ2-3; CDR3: ASSFSSASSDTQY
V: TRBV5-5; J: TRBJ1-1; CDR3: ASSPVTGAGTEAF
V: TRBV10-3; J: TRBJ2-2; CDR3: ATALAATGELF
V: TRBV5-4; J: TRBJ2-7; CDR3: ASSLGGQDPD
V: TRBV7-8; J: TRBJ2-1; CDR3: ASSLEGLAGENEQF
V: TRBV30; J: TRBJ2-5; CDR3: AWSVPGRETQY
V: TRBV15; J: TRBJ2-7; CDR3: ATSRVYEGAEQY
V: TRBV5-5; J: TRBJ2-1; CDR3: ASSSGGNRDDEQF
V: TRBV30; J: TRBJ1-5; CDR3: AWSVMAGANQPQH
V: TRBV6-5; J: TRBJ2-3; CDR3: ASSLGTSGSDTQY
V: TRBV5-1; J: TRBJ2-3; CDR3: ASSRQSGRGKTDTQY
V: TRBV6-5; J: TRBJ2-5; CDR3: ASSRSGAVGETQY
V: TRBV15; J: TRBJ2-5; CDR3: ATSREVLDRGPETQY
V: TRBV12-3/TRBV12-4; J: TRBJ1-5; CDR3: ASSLGGQPQH
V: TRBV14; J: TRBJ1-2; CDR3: ASSQVSRGAGIQGYT
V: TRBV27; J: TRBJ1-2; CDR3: ASSARGRRNYGYT
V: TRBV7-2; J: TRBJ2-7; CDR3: ASSNRGGTYEQY
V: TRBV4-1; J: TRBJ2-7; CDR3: ASSQGRDPSYEQY
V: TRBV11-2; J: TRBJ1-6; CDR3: ASSIHGTPDYSPLH
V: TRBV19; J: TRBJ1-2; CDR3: ASRPDRGRNYGYT
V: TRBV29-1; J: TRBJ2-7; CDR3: SVEGSAYEQY
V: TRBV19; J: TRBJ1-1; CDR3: ASSVGTSREAF
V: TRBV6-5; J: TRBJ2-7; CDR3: ASSYTGLKTVEQY
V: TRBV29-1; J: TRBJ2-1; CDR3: SLPGTSYNEQF
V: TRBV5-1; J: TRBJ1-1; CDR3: ASSTTQGAGEAF
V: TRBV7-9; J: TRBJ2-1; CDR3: ASSLSRDRGNRRANEQF
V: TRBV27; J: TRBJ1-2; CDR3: ASSLTPTGVDGYT
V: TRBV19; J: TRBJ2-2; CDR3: ASSIDLGGPGELF
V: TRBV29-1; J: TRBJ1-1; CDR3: SVLATTEAF